The sequence of this T cell receptor (beta chain) was determined in a study of Graves' ophthalmopathy and Graves' hyperthyroidism. The study amplified TCR beta CDR3 regions using RNA transcripts. HTBI-primed first-round RT-PCR preceded second-round multiplex PCR. Each CDR3 protein gets one entry after TCRdb re-called the multiplex PCR reads with MiXCR. The sample records about 740,000 distinct CDR3 sequences, about 44% being singletons. This clonotype was picked up many times. The clonotype comes from an adult man with Graves' ophthalmopathy. Material: peripheral blood.

The CDR3 is CASNVMVGYGYTF. The CDR3 DNA reads TGTGCCAGCAACGTCATGGTCGGTTATGGCTACACCTTC. The chain has TRBV2 and TRBJ1-2; no clear D. CDR1 SNHLY and CDR2 FYNNEI come from the germline V gene. CDR3 length: 13 amino acids. V was shortened by 7 bases and J by 5 bases, with 14 bases between the two germline ends.